Shown below are 30 T cell receptor beta chains from a single sample sequenced in a study of blood T cells in healthy people across ages. With a J-beta primer mix and a sample-barcoded 5' primer, a second PCR ran about 6 to 11 cycles. In TCRdb, the 5' RACE reads were re-called with MiXCR into one record per CDR3 protein. Among fewer than 800,000 distinct CDR3 sequences listed, roughly 32% were seen once. Sequences were obtained from blood. The receptor set was obtained from a woman older than 75 in good health.

This clonotype was seen many times. This chain connects TRBV5-1 to TRBJ1-6; D possibly corresponds to TRBD1 (5 bases). Germline CDR1 SGHRS, CDR2 YFSETQ. The V end lost 4 bases, the J end lost 6 bases, and 14 bases lay between the germline ends. The CDR3 has 15 amino acids. CDR3 bases: TGCGCCAGCAGCCCTACAGGAGCCCCTAATTCACCCCTCCACTTT. Its translation: CASSPTGAPNSPLHF.

This clonotype has a count of ten or more. The genes are TRBV12-3 or TRBV12-4 and TRBJ2-2, with D tentatively TRBD1 (6 bases). Trimming stripped 1 base from V and 1 base from J, with 7 bases between. This CDR3 comprises 15 residues. The CDR3 DNA is TGTGCCAGCAGTTTAGTCAGGGGGAACACCGGGGAGCTGTTTTTT. Residues: CASSLVRGNTGELFF.

CDR3 amino acids: CASNDRGGTGELFF. The CDR3 DNA is TGTGCCAGCAACGACAGGGGAGGGACCGGGGAGCTGTTTTTT. The V call is TRBV25-1, the J call TRBJ2-2; a weak D match, TRBD1 (8 bases). V shed 7 bases and J shed 5 bases, with 14 bases lying between them. The CDR3 extends over 14 amino acids. Per the germline V gene, CDR1 is MGHDK and CDR2 is SYGVNS.

This rearrangement joins TRBV10-3 to TRBJ2-1; the match to TRBD2 covers 7 bases. CDR1 ENHRY and CDR2 SYGVKD come from the germline V gene. Trimming at V came to 10 bases and at J to 4 bases, leaving 13 bases not matched to a gene. CDR3 length: 15 amino acids. This CDR3 reads CASKRDWTPYNEQFF. DNA for the CDR3: TGTGCCAGCAAGCGGGACTGGACGCCTTACAATGAGCAGTTCTTC.

This clonotype showed up many times. The chain uses TRBV2 and TRBJ2-7, with TRBD1 matching 9 bases. This CDR3 is 17 amino acids long. The V gene end was trimmed by 8 bases and the J gene end by 6 bases; junction bases not matched to a gene: 20. Germline V gives CDR1 SNHLY, CDR2 FYNNEI. CDR3 nucleotides: TGTGCCAGCCGTCCCGGGACAGGGTTCTCGAGTCTCCTCGAGCAGTACTTC. Amino acids: CASRPGTGFSSLLEQYF. Variable domain in full (rest from reference TRBV2 and TRBJ2-7): EPEVTQTPSHQVTQMGQEVILRCVPISNHLYFYWYRQILGQKVEFLVSFYNNEISEKSEIFDDQFSVERPDGSNFTLKIRSTKLEDSAMYFCASRPGTGFSSLLEQYFGPGTRLTVT.

This clonotype occurred many times. J is TRBJ2-7 and V is TRBV25-1, with 8 bases that match TRBD1. The germline V gene encodes CDR1 MGHDK and CDR2 SYGVNS. The V and J ends lost 8 bases and 5 bases, in that order; junction bases with no gene match: 14. The CDR3 spans 15 residues. CDR3 sequence: CASLGLGTGRNEQYF. As DNA, the CDR3 is TGTGCCAGCTTAGGCCTCGGGACAGGTCGGAACGAGCAGTACTTC.

Comments on this clonotype: An end of the junction does not agree with germline; a read error may underlie this. The rearrangement joins TRBV5-1 to TRBJ1-1; D remains unclear. CDR3 length: 14 residues. Looked up from germline, CDR1 is SGHRS and CDR2 is YFSETQ. As DNA, the CDR3 is TGCGCCAACAGCTTGGCAGGCATGAACACTGAAGCTTTCTTT. This encodes CANSLAGMNTEAFF.

This clonotype was observed at least ten times. A much larger clone lies one base from this, so it may be a read error. CDR3 protein: CASSSCTGITDTQYF. Here the CDR3 DNA reads TGTGCCAGCAGCTCTTGCACCGGGATCACAGATACGCAGTATTTT. V and J are TRBV7-8 and TRBJ2-3; D is perhaps TRBD2 (5 bases). Germline V gene data show CDR1 as SGHVS and CDR2 as FQNEAQ. CDR3 length: 15 residues. V was shortened by 4 bases and J by 2 bases, with 13 bases between the two germline ends.

To note about this clonotype: Germline and junction disagree at one end, which may indicate a read error. The rearrangement joins TRBV20-1 to TRBJ2-3; no clear D gene. Germline CDR1 DFQATT, CDR2 SNEGSKA (reference sequence). The CDR3 loop spans 11 amino acids. In nucleotides, the CDR3 is TGTGCGGAAGAGCCAACAGATACGCAGTATTTT. Protein sequence: CAEEPTDTQYF.

Turning to this clonotype: A much bigger clone sits one base away, suggesting this may be a read error. The chain joins TRBV6-2 or TRBV6-3 to TRBJ2-7, with a tentative D call TRBD1 (5 bases). CDR1 MNHEY and CDR2 SVGEGT come from the germline V gene. Trimming pared 6 bases from V and 3 bases from J, leaving 15 bases between. The CDR3 spans 14 residues. The CDR3, as DNA: TGTGCCAGCAGACCCGGGCCAGGGCGCTACGAGCAGTACTTC. This codes for CASRPGPGRYEQYF.

This clonotype has ten or more counts. This rearrangement joins TRBV9 to TRBJ2-7; tentatively, D is TRBD1 or TRBD2 (5 bases each). The CDR3 spans 12 residues. Trimming cost V 2 bases and J 3 bases, with 6 bases left between them. Germline V gives CDR1 SGDLS, CDR2 YYNGEE. DNA for the CDR3: TGTGCCAGCAGCGTGGGGGACTACGAGCAGTACTTC. Translating gives CASSVGDYEQYF.

The rearrangement links TRBV6-2 or TRBV6-3 to TRBJ2-2, with 7 nucleotides matching TRBD2. This CDR3 has 17 amino acids. CDR1 is MNHEY and CDR2 is SVGEGT in the germline V gene. J gave up 3 bases and V 3 bases, and 10 bases lay outside the gene matches. The CDR3 coding sequence is TGTGCCAGCAGTTATTCCCCGACTAGCAGATACACCGGGGAGCTGTTTTTT. Its protein product is CASSYSPTSRYTGELFF.

The table lists this clonotype with a few counts. The rearrangement uses TRBV6-1 and TRBJ1-5; D is unresolved. Trimming removed 3 bases from V and 0 bases from J, with 12 bases in between. Per germline, CDR1 MNHNS and CDR2 SASEGT. The CDR3 sequence is 16 residues long. This chain's CDR3 is CASSDIGLYSNQPQHF. The CDR3 DNA sequence: TGTGCCAGCAGTGACATAGGGCTCTATAGCAATCAGCCCCAGCATTTT.

This chain links TRBV5-5 with TRBJ2-4, with D perhaps TRBD1 (6 bases). The length of the CDR3 is 14 residues. With 1 base removed from V and 7 bases from J, the gap between germline ends came to 12 bases. Germline V lookup: CDR1 SGHKS, CDR2 YYEKEE (reference sequence). In nucleotides, the CDR3 is TGTGCCAGCAGCTTGTGGGACACATTCAACATTCAGTACTTC. Its translation is CASSLWDTFNIQYF. Full variable domain (remainder filled in from reference TRBV5-5 and TRBJ2-4): DAGVTQSPTHLIKTRGQQVTLRCSPISGHKSVSWYQQVLGQGPQFIFQYYEKEERGRGNFPDRFSARQFPNYSSELNVNALLLGDSALYLCASSLWDTFNIQYFGAGTRLSVL.

This clonotype came up many times. This chain joins TRBV10-3 and TRBJ1-1, with TRBD1 as a possible D gene (5 bases). The CDR3 runs to 12 residues. In germline, CDR1 is ENHRY, CDR2 SYGVKD. Between the trimmed V and J ends, which lost 3 bases and 3 bases, there was a span of 5 bases. Here the CDR3 reads CAISDRDTEAFF. CDR3 nucleotides: TGTGCCATCAGTGACAGGGACACTGAAGCTTTCTTT.

There are a few counts of this clonotype. This sequence may be a read error, since a much larger clone differs from it by one base. The chain uses TRBV20-1 and TRBJ2-1; 11 bases align to TRBD2. V was pared by 6 bases and J by 3 bases, with 7 bases of the junction left unmatched. This CDR3 is 15 amino acids long. Germline lookup yields CDR1 DFQATT and CDR2 SNEGSKA (reference sequence). For the CDR3, the DNA is TGCAGTGCCAAAAATAGCGGGGGGGTCTACAATGAGCAGTTCTTC. Residues: CSAKNSGGVYNEQFF.

Many counts were recorded for this clonotype. This chain links TRBV5-5 with TRBJ1-2; 10 bases agree with TRBD1. V lost 5 bases to trimming and J lost 3 bases; unmatched junction nucleotides: 4. The CDR3 spans 14 residues. Per germline, CDR1 SGHKS and CDR2 YYEKEE (reference sequence). The CDR3 here is CASSGDRGYYGYTF. In DNA form, the CDR3 reads TGTGCCAGCAGTGGGGACAGGGGATACTATGGCTACACCTTC.

This clonotype appeared many times. The chain carries TRBV14 and TRBJ2-3; perhaps TRBD2 as D (5 bases). Trimming took off 7 bases at V and 0 bases at J, with 17 bases between the two ends. The CDR3 has 16 amino acids. CDR1 and CDR2 (germline): SGHDN, FVKESK. The CDR3 DNA sequence: TGTGCCAGCACTCCCCGTGAGGCGGGTAGCACAGATACGCAGTATTTT. It codes for CASTPREAGSTDTQYF.

This clonotype was seen at least ten times. The V and J genes are TRBV7-9 and TRBJ2-6, with TRBD1 identical over 10 bases. CDR1 SEHNR and CDR2 FQNEAQ come from the germline V gene (reference sequence). The V segment lost 2 bases and the J segment 0 bases; nucleotides outside the gene matches: 7. CDR3 length: 19 residues. CDR3 protein: CASSLRRGQGISGANVLTF. DNA of the CDR3: TGTGCCAGCAGCTTAAGGCGGGGACAGGGGATCTCTGGGGCCAACGTCCTGACTTTC.

In this sample, this clonotype turned up many times. The genes are TRBV5-1 and TRBJ2-2; D uncertain. This CDR3 has 14 residues. Deletions cut 0 bases from V and 4 bases from J, with 7 bases between. The germline V gene encodes CDR1 SGHRS and CDR2 YFSETQ. The CDR3 region has the DNA TGCGCCAGCAGCTTGGTGGAGAGCACCGGGGAGCTGTTTTTT. Its translation: CASSLVESTGELFF.

This clonotype was found many times. This CDR3 reads CASSSDRGADNYGYTF. The CDR3 region has the DNA TGTGCCAGCTCATCGGACAGGGGCGCTGATAACTATGGCTACACCTTC. V gene TRBV18 combines with J gene TRBJ1-2; 9 bases map to TRBD1. The CDR3 contains 16 residues. The germline V gene encodes CDR1 KGHSH and CDR2 LQKENI. V lost 5 bases, J lost 1 base, and 8 bases stayed unmatched.

This clonotype was seen a single time. Being one base from a much bigger clone, this may be a read error. The CDR3 here is CASSLALGGNAEAFF. CDR3 nucleotide sequence: TGTGCCAGCAGCTTAGCTCTGGGGGGGAACGCTGAAGCTTTCTTT. The chain combines TRBV11-2 with TRBJ1-1, with D possibly matching TRBD1 (5 bases). CDR3 length equals 15 residues. Germline loops: CDR1 SGHAT, CDR2 FQNNGV.

This chain links TRBV20-1 with TRBJ1-2, with D unclear. The CDR3 covers 12 residues. The V gene lost 4 bases and the J gene lost 4 bases, with 10 bases spanning the gap. The V gene's germline CDR1 is DFQATT and CDR2 SNEGSKA (reference sequence). For the CDR3, the DNA is TGCAGTGCTATAAGGGATCCCTATGGCTACACCTTC. Its protein product is CSAIRDPYGYTF.

The rearrangement joins TRBV7-9 to TRBJ1-1; possibly TRBD1 for D (6 bases). The length of the CDR3 is 12 residues. Germline V gene lookup returns CDR1 SEHNR and CDR2 FQNEAQ (reference sequence). Trimming pared 4 bases from V and 11 bases from J, leaving 14 bases between. CDR3 protein: CASSSLWGHAFF. As DNA, the CDR3 is TGTGCCAGCAGCTCGTTATGGGGGCACGCTTTCTTT.

This clonotype was detected many times. The chain couples TRBV6-1 to TRBJ2-1, with 13 bases fitting TRBD2. J gave up 8 bases and V 5 bases, and 6 bases lay outside the gene matches. The length of the CDR3 is 15 residues. The V gene's germline CDR1 is MNHNS and CDR2 SASEGT. For the CDR3, the DNA is TGTGCCAGCAGTAAGACTAGCGGGGGGCCGGATGAGCAGTTCTTC. The encoded protein is CASSKTSGGPDEQFF.

This clonotype has a handful of counts. Being one base from a much bigger clone, this may be a read error. The chain joins TRBV7-2 to TRBJ2-1, with a possible D match to TRBD2 (5 bases). The germline V gene has CDR1 SGHTA and CDR2 FQGNSA. CDR3 length: 12 residues. CDR3 residues: CANSQPGNEQFF. The CDR3 DNA reads TGTGCCAACAGCCAGCCGGGGAATGAGCAGTTCTTC. Together with reference TRBV7-2 and TRBJ2-1, the CDR3 gives the full variable domain: GAGVSQSPSNKVTEKGKDVELRCDPISGHTALYWYRQSLGQGLEFLIYFQGNSAPDKSGLPSDRFSAERTGGSVSTLTIQRTQQEDSAVYLCANSQPGNEQFFGPGTRLTVL.

The chain is built from TRBV14 and TRBJ1-5; D not certain. Trimming pared 1 base from V and 1 base from J, leaving 8 bases between. CDR3 length: 15 amino acids. Germline V lookup: CDR1 SGHDN, CDR2 FVKESK. The CDR3 sequence is CASSQVLESNQPQHF. CDR3 DNA: TGTGCCAGCAGCCAAGTGTTAGAGAGCAATCAGCCCCAGCATTTT.

This clonotype has only a few counts. The chain has TRBV11-2 and TRBJ1-2; D perhaps matches TRBD1 (5 bases). The CDR3 totals 14 residues. Between the trimmed V and J ends, which lost 0 bases and 13 bases, there was a span of 18 bases. Looked up from germline, CDR1 is SGHAT and CDR2 is FQNNGV. The CDR3 reads CASSLDRQTQASTF. CDR3 in DNA: TGTGCCAGCAGCTTAGATAGACAGACCCAGGCTAGCACCTTC.

This chain joins TRBV19 and TRBJ1-2; weak D call: TRBD1 (6 bases). The V end lost 6 bases, the J end lost 6 bases, and 8 bases lay between the germline ends. Germline loops: CDR1 LNHDA, CDR2 SQIVND (reference sequence). The CDR3 has 11 residues. In nucleotides, the CDR3 is TGTGCCAGTAGCGGGGGGCATGGCTACACCTTC. It encodes CASSGGHGYTF.

This clonotype has just one count. The genes are TRBV11-3 and TRBJ2-5; 7 bases line up with TRBD1. Germline V lookup: CDR1 SGHNT, CDR2 YENEEA. Unmatched junction bases numbered 5, after V lost 5 bases and J lost 2 bases. The CDR3 length is 14 residues. The CDR3 loop reads CASSNRGSQETQYF. In DNA, the CDR3 is TGTGCCAGCAGCAACAGGGGTTCTCAAGAGACCCAGTACTTC.